The present T cell receptor beta chain was sequenced within a study of early T cells in non-severe SARS-CoV-2 infection. Overall study: The authors sequenced bulk RNA from unsorted whole blood, leaving chains unpaired.

Researchers attached unique molecular identifiers to individual cDNA molecules. MiXCR, applied by TCRdb to the 5' RACE reads, yields one record per CDR3 protein. The table includes some 30,000 distinct CDR3 sequences, around 7% detected once. Germline V gene data show CDR1 as SQVTM and CDR2 as ANQGSEA. The CDR3 covers 13 residues. The V and J ends lost 5 bases and 7 bases, in that order; junction bases with no gene match: 8. The table lists this clonotype with many counts. The chain has TRBV29-1 and TRBJ1-5; 7 bases map to TRBD1. Sequencing was done on a sample of whole blood. This TCR was recovered from an adult who was a healthcare worker with PCR-confirmed SARS-CoV-2 infection or an uninfected control (not recorded which). The CDR3 DNA reads TGCAGCGTTAAAAACAGGGGAGGACAGCCCCAGCATTTT. It specifies CSVKNRGGQPQHF.